Listed below are T cell receptor beta chains from one sample, sequenced in a study of CD8 T cells in Susac syndrome. TCRdb used MiXCR to reprocess the immunoSEQ multiplex PCR reads, holding one entry per CDR3 protein. The sample contains 150,000 to 200,000 distinct CDR3 sequences, around 95% of which appear only once. Sequencing used CD4+ T cells from PBMCs. The receptors derive from a human donor with multiple sclerosis. The CDR3 runs from the conserved cysteine through the conserved F or W. The order of the fields is J gene, V gene, CDR3 protein.

J: TRBJ2-1; V: TRBV20-1; CDR3: CSAVNWGEQFF
J: TRBJ2-3; V: TRBV3-1; CDR3: CASSQWRVSTDTQYF
J: TRBJ1-6; V: TRBV20-1; CDR3: CSARPGLAGGNSPLHF
J: TRBJ2-1; V: TRBV30; CDR3: CAEGASYNEQFF
J: TRBJ2-7; V: TRBV2; CDR3: CASSVVPGREGEQYF
J: TRBJ2-1; V: TRBV9; CDR3: CASSVGLPSYNEQFF
J: TRBJ1-2; V: TRBV25-1; CDR3: CASSELGAGNYGYTF
J: TRBJ1-2; V: TRBV28; CDR3: CASSLQRGAGYTF
J: TRBJ2-7; V: TRBV30; CDR3: CAWMGSHRASYEQYF
J: TRBJ1-2; V: TRBV29-1; CDR3: CSAVGTESNYGYTF
J: TRBJ1-6; V: TRBV20-1; CDR3: CSASDVGTATNSPLHF
J: TRBJ2-6; V: TRBV29-1; CDR3: CSVEEGWPSGANVLTF
J: TRBJ2-1; V: TRBV28; CDR3: CASTTYGGRGSF
J: TRBJ2-7; V: TRBV6-5; CDR3: CASSAMGSYEQYF
J: TRBJ2-7; V: TRBV7-6; CDR3: CASSLAEAYEQYF
J: TRBJ2-2; V: TRBV30; CDR3: CACGQGAGELFF
J: TRBJ2-7; V: TRBV29-1; CDR3: CSVETRTGGYEQYF
J: TRBJ1-4; V: TRBV4-1; CDR3: CASSHPLRNEKLFF
J: TRBJ1-2; V: TRBV18; CDR3: CASRATRGDYGYTF
J: TRBJ2-3; V: TRBV9; CDR3: CASSVVGLADTQYF
J: TRBJ1-1; V: TRBV4-3; CDR3: CASSQDPRGDTEAFF
J: TRBJ2-4; V: TRBV4-3; CDR3: CASSQVSGDIQYF
J: TRBJ1-6; V: TRBV3-1; CDR3: CASEGTGNSPLHF
J: TRBJ2-2; V: TRBV24-1; CDR3: CATSDSITGTGELFF
J: TRBJ1-2; V: TRBV5-6; CDR3: CASSSGLFGQDAIGYTF
J: TRBJ2-7; V: TRBV7-6; CDR3: CASSLDLGQAGYEQYF
J: TRBJ2-7; V: TRBV29-1; CDR3: CSVQTGIAYEQYF
J: TRBJ2-1; V: TRBV7-8; CDR3: CASSLGGTGTYNEQFF
J: TRBJ2-1; V: TRBV24-1; CDR3: CATSDPAGLLYNEQFF
J: TRBJ2-7; V: TRBV5-1; CDR3: CASSWGQGGEQYF
J: TRBJ1-1; V: TRBV6-5; CDR3: CASSYDVNREAFF
J: TRBJ1-2; V: TRBV30; CDR3: CAWTPTATYGYTF
J: TRBJ1-2; V: TRBV24-1; CDR3: CATSDPTGQSIYGYTF
J: TRBJ2-7; V: TRBV4-1; CDR3: CASSQDKGANLAYEQYF
J: TRBJ1-6; V: TRBV25-1; CDR3: CASRGTVYSPLHF
J: TRBJ2-5; V: TRBV20-1; CDR3: CSASFVGIQETQYF
J: TRBJ2-5; V: TRBV6-6; CDR3: CASSEPGLALETQYF
J: TRBJ2-4; V: TRBV18; CDR3: CASSPPTVGIQYF
J: TRBJ2-1; V: TRBV3-1; CDR3: CASSQAGEQFF
J: TRBJ2-1; V: TRBV12-5; CDR3: CASAPGPPFSYNEQFF
J: TRBJ1-2; V: TRBV27; CDR3: CASSPGTGPEVSYGYTF
J: TRBJ2-2; V: TRBV12-3/TRBV12-4; CDR3: CASRGMIDTGELFF
J: TRBJ2-1; V: TRBV6-2/TRBV6-3; CDR3: CASSYLTGGSGYEQFF
J: TRBJ1-5; V: TRBV6-5; CDR3: CASSHQIGTGGNSNQPQHF
J: TRBJ2-2; V: TRBV24-1; CDR3: CATSPQPGELFF
J: TRBJ2-7; V: TRBV29-1; CDR3: CSVDGTSGGYEQYF
J: TRBJ1-2; V: TRBV6-6; CDR3: CASSYSNSGGYTF
J: TRBJ1-4; V: TRBV29-1; CDR3: CSVGGRGNEKLFF
J: TRBJ2-1; V: TRBV5-8; CDR3: CASSIRDRYNEQFF
J: TRBJ1-1; V: TRBV2; CDR3: CASRDLDTEAFF
J: TRBJ1-2; V: TRBV12-3/TRBV12-4; CDR3: CAIRQAYGYTF
J: TRBJ1-1; V: TRBV3-1; CDR3: CASSPWTAMNTEAFF
J: TRBJ1-6; V: TRBV20-1; CDR3: CSAMEGPVSPLHF
J: TRBJ2-2; V: TRBV3-1; CDR3: CASSQGFRASGTTGELFF
J: TRBJ1-2; V: TRBV7-2; CDR3: CASSSYGQDYGYTF